The rows below give T cell receptor beta chains drawn from one sample of a study of blood T cell repertoires in COVID-19. Assay: immunoSEQ multiplex PCR; the TCRdb copy retains only in-frame clones and omits some. The sample shows 100,000 to 150,000 clones, approximately 82% of them seen only once. Input material: peripheral blood. These receptors originate from a woman aged 45-65 years with acute or convalescent COVID-19. Both conserved end residues are part of each CDR3. A D gene is named only where the DNA matches it firmly. The size field is filled for only some rows; it gives once, few, many or a size class.

clone_size,v_call,j_call,d_call,cdr3_nt,cdr3_aa
-,TRBV20-1,TRBJ2-2,-,TGCAGTGCTAGTCCGGGAGCGAACACCGGGGAGCTGTTTTTT,CSASPGANTGELFF
-,TRBV7-9,TRBJ1-3,-,TGTGCCAGCAGCTTAGCGGCACAGTCTGGAAACACCATATATTTT,CASSLAAQSGNTIYF
-,TRBV3-1/TRBV3-2,TRBJ1-1,-,TGTGCCAGCAGCCAAGATAGCTTATTTGACACTGAAGCTTTCTTT,CASSQDSLFDTEAFF
-,TRBV3-1/TRBV3-2,TRBJ1-1,-,TGTGCCAGCAGCCAAGCGGAAGGGGCAGCTTTCTTT,CASSQAEGAAFF
-,TRBV18,TRBJ1-3,-,TGTGCCAGCTCATCGCTAAATGATTACTCTGGAAACACCATATATTTT,CASSSLNDYSGNTIYF
-,TRBV27,TRBJ1-5,-,TGTGCCAGCAGTTTCGGAGCCAATCAGCCCCAGCATTTT,CASSFGANQPQHF
few,TRBV7-8,TRBJ1-5,-,TGTGCCAGCAGCTTAGACGGCAATCGCCGGGATCAGCCCCAGCATTTT,CASSLDGNRRDQPQHF
-,TRBV4-1,TRBJ2-3,-,TGCGCCAGCAGCCAAGAGGGGCAGGGATCAGATACGCAGTATTTT,CASSQEGQGSDTQYF
-,TRBV5-1,TRBJ2-1,TRBD2,TGCGCCAGCAGCAGAACCGGACTAGGACATGAGCAGTTCTTC,CASSRTGLGHEQFF
-,TRBV6-5,TRBJ2-1,-,TGTGCCAGCACCGACAGGCCCAATGAGCAGTTCTTC,CASTDRPNEQFF
many,TRBV5-5,TRBJ1-3,-,TGTGCCAGCAGCACCGGACAGCTCTCTCTGGGCGCCATATATTTT,CASSTGQLSLGAIYF
-,TRBV28,TRBJ2-1,TRBD2,TGTGCCAGCAGTTTAATACCGCTAGCGGGAGGTGAGCAGTTCTTC,CASSLIPLAGGEQFF
-,TRBV18,TRBJ1-5,-,TGTGCCAGCTCAAGCCACAGCAATCAGCCCCAGCATTTT,CASSSHSNQPQHF
-,TRBV5-4,TRBJ2-1,-,TGTGCCAGCAGCTTCTTTTTCGGGAGTGGGCGGGGCAATGAGCAGTTCTTC,CASSFFFGSGRGNEQFF
-,TRBV5-6,TRBJ1-2,-,TGTGCCAGCAGCTTTACAGGTCTCCTAATCTATGGCTACACCTTC,CASSFTGLLIYGYTF
-,TRBV11-2,TRBJ2-7,-,TGTGCCAGCAGCTCGGGACTCCTCTCCTACGAGCAGTACTTC,CASSSGLLSYEQYF
-,TRBV5-4,TRBJ1-2,-,TGTGCCAGCAGCTTGTCTTCCAACTATGGCTACACCTTC,CASSLSSNYGYTF
-,TRBV19,TRBJ1-5,TRBD1,TGTGCCAGTAGTATAGACAGGGGGAACAATCAGCCCCAGCATTTT,CASSIDRGNNQPQHF
-,TRBV19,TRBJ2-7,TRBD1,TGTGCCAGCAAAATTGGGACAGGCCCTTCCTACGAGCAGTACTTC,CASKIGTGPSYEQYF
-,TRBV29-1,TRBJ2-5,-,TGCAGCGTTGTATCGTCTCCTGAGACCCAGTACTTC,CSVVSSPETQYF
once,TRBV6-5,TRBJ2-5,-,TGTGCCAGCAGTTTGACTTCCCGGGGAGAGACCCAGTACTTC,CASSLTSRGETQYF
-,TRBV24-1,TRBJ2-4,-,TGTGCCACCAGTGATTTGCGGACTGCGCAGGACATTCAGTACTTC,CATSDLRTAQDIQYF
-,TRBV19,TRBJ2-6,-,TGTGCCAGTAGTAGCACGGTACCGTCTGGGGCCAACGTCCTGACTTTC,CASSSTVPSGANVLTF
few,TRBV3-1/TRBV3-2,TRBJ2-1,-,TGTGCCAGCAGCCAAGATTTTCGAGCAAATGAGCAGTTCTTC,CASSQDFRANEQFF
once,TRBV3-1/TRBV3-2,TRBJ1-3,TRBD1,TGTGCCAGCAGCCAAACCGGGACAGGGGGAAACACCATATATTTT,CASSQTGTGGNTIYF
-,TRBV6-5,TRBJ1-1,-,TGTGCCAGCAGCCCAGGATCCAGCCGTGCCACTGAAGCTTTCTTT,CASSPGSSRATEAFF
-,TRBV5-8,TRBJ1-5,TRBD1,TGTGCCAGCAGCCCCCGGGACAGGGGAGGCAATCAGCCCCAGCATTTT,CASSPRDRGGNQPQHF
few,TRBV9,TRBJ2-3,TRBD2,TGTGCCAGCAGCGTAGCGAGCGGGGGGGGAACTAGCACAGATACGCAGTATTTT,CASSVASGGGTSTDTQYF
-,TRBV27,TRBJ2-7,-,TGTGCCAGCAGTCCTCTCTCCTACGAGCAGTACTTC,CASSPLSYEQYF
-,TRBV12-5,TRBJ1-5,-,TGTGCTAGTGGTTTGATCGATCAGCCCCAGCATTTT,CASGLIDQPQHF
-,TRBV11-2,TRBJ2-1,TRBD2,TGTGCCAGCAGACTAATAGCGGGAGTGTGGAATGAGCAGTTCTTC,CASRLIAGVWNEQFF
-,TRBV29-1,TRBJ1-1,-,TGCAGCGTTTCAAACAGGGAGGGTACTGAAGCTTTCTTT,CSVSNREGTEAFF
-,TRBV15,TRBJ1-2,TRBD1,TGTGCCACCAGTAACAGGGGTTCCGGCTACACCTTC,CATSNRGSGYTF
-,TRBV3-1/TRBV3-2,TRBJ1-2,-,TGTGCCAGCAGCCAAGATAGACTGGGTGGCTACACCTTC,CASSQDRLGGYTF
few,TRBV18,TRBJ2-1,TRBD2,TGTGCCAGCTCACCGACGATTAGCGGGGTCTACAATGAGCAGTTCTTC,CASSPTISGVYNEQFF
-,TRBV29-1,TRBJ1-2,TRBD1,TGCAGCGCCAGGGGGCTCTATGGCTACACCTTC,CSARGLYGYTF
-,TRBV2,TRBJ2-7,TRBD1,TGTGCCAGCCGTAAGGGGGCACCTTCCTACGAGCAGTACTTC,CASRKGAPSYEQYF
-,TRBV30,TRBJ1-5,-,TGTGCCTGGGAGGGAGGGCACAATCAGCCCCAGCATTTT,CAWEGGHNQPQHF
-,TRBV10-2,TRBJ1-5,-,TGCGCCAGCAGCTCGGGGTACGGTCAGCCCCAGCATTTT,CASSSGYGQPQHF
-,TRBV7-2,TRBJ2-5,-,TGTGCCAGCAGCTTAGGTGTGGCAGAGACCCAGTACTTC,CASSLGVAETQYF
-,TRBV29-1,TRBJ1-5,-,TGCAGCGTTGAAGGCCCTAAACCCTATAGCAATCAGCCCCAGCATTTT,CSVEGPKPYSNQPQHF
once,TRBV6-5,TRBJ1-3,-,TGTGCCTCACGACTGAGCTCTGGAAACACCATATATTTT,CASRLSSGNTIYF
once,TRBV7-9,TRBJ2-5,-,TGTGCCAGCAGCTTTTCGCGGAACCAAGAGACCCAGTACTTC,CASSFSRNQETQYF
few,TRBV15,TRBJ2-5,TRBD2,TGTGCCACCAGCGGATACGGACTAGCGGGAGAGGAGACCCAGTACTTC,CATSGYGLAGEETQYF
-,TRBV18,TRBJ2-3,TRBD2,TGTGCCAGCTCACCAAGGACTAGCGAGGATACGCAGTATTTT,CASSPRTSEDTQYF
-,TRBV6-5,TRBJ2-1,TRBD2,TGTGCCAGCAGGGGACACCCTAGCGGGAGGAATGAGCAGTTCTTC,CASRGHPSGRNEQFF